Listed here are 26 T cell receptor beta chains from one sample, sequenced in a study of cytomegalovirus exposure and HLA in healthy donors (dated by TCRdb to between 2016 and 2019). The library came from the immunoSEQ multiplex PCR assay. For the multiplex PCR, a mixture combining 60 forward primers for TCR Vbeta segments and 13 reverse primers for TCR Jbeta segments was used. TCRdb limited this immuneACCESS table to in-frame rearrangements with V and J called. A share of clones is missing; checked studies link under half to unresolved V genes, and the rest is unexplained. The sample has about 130,000 clones on record, roughly 88% of them singletons. The top ten constitute about 1.8% of the sample. The source material was PBMCs. These receptors came from a boy aged 5-17 years in good health and CMV-seronegative.

The rearrangement joins TRBV29-1 to TRBJ2-3; unclear D gene. Germline lookup yields CDR1 SQVTM and CDR2 ANQGSEA. Between the trimmed V and J ends, which lost 1 base and 1 base, there was a span of 9 bases. The CDR3 has 14 amino acids. In DNA, the CDR3 is TGCAGCGTTGAAGCGGCAGGTGGCACAGATACGCAGTATTTT. Protein product: CSVEAAGGTDTQYF.

This clone was seen only once. The rearrangement uses TRBV7-2 and TRBJ2-1; possibly TRBD2 for D (6 bases). V dropped 5 bases and J dropped 0 bases, with 17 bases sitting between them. This CDR3 has 17 amino acids. Germline values: CDR1 SGHTA, CDR2 FQGNSA. The chain's CDR3 is CASSPYPREASYNEQFF. DNA for the CDR3: TGTGCCAGCAGCCCCTACCCCAGGGAGGCCTCCTACAATGAGCAGTTCTTC.

J is TRBJ1-5 and V is TRBV6-5, with TRBD1 matching over 9 bases. Germline V lookup: CDR1 MNHEY, CDR2 SVGAGI. Germline trimming cut 6 bases from V and 6 bases from J; bases unmatched to any gene: 3. This CDR3 has 13 amino acids. The CDR3 DNA reads TGTGCCAGCAGGGGACAGGGAGGTCAGCCCCAGCATTTT. Translating gives CASRGQGGQPQHF.

For the CDR3, the DNA is TGCGCCAGCAGCCAAAGAAGCGGCAGTAATGAGCAGTTCTTC. This encodes CASSQRSGSNEQFF. V gene TRBV4-1 combines with J gene TRBJ2-1; maybe TRBD2 (5 bases). Trimming removed 2 bases at V and 7 bases at J, with 12 bases between. The CDR3 is 14 amino acids. Germline V CDR1 and CDR2: MGHRA, YSYEKL.

This rearrangement joins TRBV5-8 to TRBJ2-5, with 10 bases that match TRBD1. This CDR3 has 14 residues. The J segment lost 5 bases and the V segment lost 5 bases, leaving 6 bases of the junction unmatched. Germline assignment: CDR1 SGHTS and CDR2 YDEGEE. CDR3 coding DNA: TGTGCCAGCAGAAGACAGGGGGCCGAGGAGACCCAGTACTTC. This translates into CASRRQGAEETQYF.

The CDR3 DNA sequence: TGTGCCAGCAGGAATCCGGACAGCTATAATTCACCCCTCCACTTT. This translates into CASRNPDSYNSPLHF. The V and J genes are TRBV27 and TRBJ1-6, with a possible D match to TRBD1 (6 bases). The CDR3 spans 15 residues. The V gene's germline CDR1 is MNHEY and CDR2 SMNVEV (reference sequence). The ends were cut back, 6 bases at V and 3 bases at J, with 12 bases in the middle.

The chain couples TRBV10-1 to TRBJ2-3; 9 bases are a match to TRBD2. The CDR3 has 14 residues. The ends lost 7 bases at V and 5 bases at J; junction bases unmatched: 7. Germline CDR1 reads WNHNN; CDR2 reads SYGVQD (reference sequence). This chain's CDR3 is CASIGGGAQDTQYF. CDR3 in DNA: TGCGCCAGCATTGGCGGGGGGGCCCAAGATACGCAGTATTTT.

CDR3 loop: CASSFDYTEAFF. CDR3 DNA: TGTGCCAGCAGCTTCGACTACACTGAAGCTTTCTTT. The V gene is TRBV5-4, the J gene TRBJ1-1, with D unresolved. Germline CDR1 SGHNT, CDR2 YYREEE (reference sequence). The CDR3 runs to 12 residues. With 2 bases removed from V and 3 bases from J, the gap between germline ends came to 5 bases.

The chain uses TRBV19 and TRBJ2-5; the match to TRBD2 covers 8 bases. Germline V gene data show CDR1 as LNHDA and CDR2 as SQIVND (reference sequence). The CDR3 sequence is 15 residues long. V was pared by 4 bases and J by 5 bases, with 9 bases of the junction left unmatched. The CDR3 here is CASSTGTSSMETQYF. CDR3 nucleotides: TGTGCCAGTAGTACCGGGACTAGTAGTATGGAGACCCAGTACTTC.

The chain carries TRBV6-1 and TRBJ2-5, with TRBD2 matching 8 bases. From germline, CDR1 is MNHNS and CDR2 SASEGT. The length of the CDR3 is 15 residues. The V and J ends lost 10 bases and 2 bases, in that order; junction bases with no gene match: 12. CDR3 protein: CATTKGVAGQETQYF. CDR3 DNA sequence: TGTGCCACGACGAAGGGGGTAGCGGGGCAAGAGACCCAGTACTTC.

Of note for this clone: Other DNA sequences of this sample code for an identical CDR3. V and J are TRBV5-6 and TRBJ2-4; 9 positions agree with TRBD1. Germline lookup yields CDR1 SGHDT and CDR2 YYEEEE. CDR3 size: 14 residues. V shed 4 bases, J shed 4 bases, and the junction held 3 bases outside the gene matches. This CDR3 is CASSLGQGKNIQYF. The CDR3 region has the DNA TGTGCCAGCAGCCTGGGACAGGGTAAAAACATTCAGTACTTC.

The rearrangement links TRBV19 to TRBJ2-7, with D perhaps TRBD2 (5 bases). Germline CDR1 and CDR2: LNHDA and SQIVND (reference sequence). The V end lost 3 bases, the J end lost 3 bases, and 15 bases lay between the germline ends. The length of the CDR3 is 15 residues. The CDR3 coding sequence is TGTGCCAGTAGTATCCGCGAGGGTAGCAGCTACGAGCAGTACTTC. It is translated as CASSIREGSSYEQYF.

The rearrangement links TRBV19 to TRBJ2-1, with 10 positions matching TRBD2. Germline trimming cut 6 bases from V and 8 bases from J; bases unmatched to any gene: 7. CDR3 length: 14 amino acids. Germline V gives CDR1 LNHDA, CDR2 SQIVND (reference sequence). The CDR3 sequence: CASSRLAGVDEQFF. Here the CDR3 DNA reads TGTGCCAGTAGCCGACTAGCGGGCGTCGATGAGCAGTTCTTC.

The J gene is TRBJ1-2, the V gene TRBV4-1; D possibly corresponds to TRBD1 (6 bases). The CDR3 is made up of 16 amino acids. CDR1 MGHRA and CDR2 YSYEKL come from the germline V gene. Trimming cost V 5 bases and J 2 bases, with 18 bases left between them. The chain's CDR3 is CASSSYGTPNNYGYTF. In DNA, the CDR3 is TGCGCCAGCAGCTCCTACGGGACACCCAACAACTATGGCTACACCTTC.

The J gene is TRBJ1-2, the V gene TRBV27; a weak D match, TRBD1 (6 bases). V was cut by 5 bases and J by 2 bases, with 15 bases left in between. The CDR3 has 15 residues. Germline CDR1 reads MNHEY; CDR2 reads SMNVEV (reference sequence). The CDR3 region is CASSARTAGNYGYTF. The CDR3, as DNA: TGTGCCAGCAGTGCCCGGACAGCCGGCAACTATGGCTACACCTTC.

V gene TRBV4-3 combines with J gene TRBJ2-7; tentatively, D is TRBD2 (7 bases). Germline V lookup: CDR1 LGHNA, CDR2 YSLEER. The CDR3 runs to 15 residues. V lost 0 bases and J 3 bases, leaving 12 bases between the germline ends. The CDR3 region has the DNA TGCGCCAGCAGCCAAGAAACGGGGGGCCACTACGAGCAGTACTTC. It is translated as CASSQETGGHYEQYF.

The chain has TRBV13 and TRBJ2-7; tentatively, D is TRBD2 (5 bases). Germline CDR1 and CDR2: PRHDT and FYEKMQ (reference sequence). The length of the CDR3 is 13 residues. Between the trimmed V and J ends, which lost 3 bases and 3 bases, there was a span of 9 bases. The CDR3, as DNA: TGTGCCAGCAGCTTCTCTCGGGGCTACGAGCAGTACTTC. Its protein product is CASSFSRGYEQYF.

The rearrangement links TRBV27 to TRBJ2-6, with D possibly matching TRBD1 (6 bases). The CDR3 consists of 17 residues. Trimming stripped 3 bases from V and 0 bases from J, with 12 bases between. Looked up from germline, CDR1 is MNHEY and CDR2 is SMNVEV (reference sequence). CDR3 coding DNA: TGTGCCAGCAGTTTTTCTCAGGGGTCCTCTGGGGCCAACGTCCTGACTTTC. Its protein product is CASSFSQGSSGANVLTF.

V usage is TRBV19 and J usage is TRBJ2-1; D possibly corresponds to TRBD1 (5 bases). CDR3 size: 13 residues. Germline-derived CDR1 and CDR2 are LNHDA and SQIVND (reference sequence). Trimming took off 4 bases at V and 10 bases at J, with 14 bases between the two ends. The CDR3: CASSSRVREEQFF. DNA of the CDR3: TGTGCCAGTAGTAGTAGGGTCAGGGAAGAGCAGTTCTTC.

The chain combines TRBV9 with TRBJ2-5; a weak D match, TRBD2 (5 bases). The CDR3 extends over 15 amino acids. With 0 bases removed from V and 5 bases from J, the gap between germline ends came to 14 bases. Germline CDR1 is SGDLS and CDR2 is YYNGEE. CDR3 DNA: TGTGCCAGCAGCGTAGCTTCGGGTAGAGGGGAGACCCAGTACTTC. Translating it yields CASSVASGRGETQYF.

This clone turned up a few times. The chain combines TRBV4-2 with TRBJ2-6; possible D gene TRBD2, 5 bases. This CDR3 region has 16 residues. From germline, CDR1 is LGHNA and CDR2 YNFKEQ. V shed 0 bases and J shed 3 bases, with 9 bases lying between them. CDR3 protein: CASSQDEGVGANVLTF. DNA of the CDR3: TGTGCCAGCAGCCAAGATGAGGGTGTTGGGGCCAACGTCCTGACTTTC.

This clone has only a few counts. The genes are TRBV5-4 and TRBJ2-2, with 9 bases aligning to TRBD1. V lost 0 bases, J lost 7 bases, and 7 bases stayed unmatched. Germline V gene sequence: CDR1 SGHNT, CDR2 YYREEE (reference sequence). CDR3 length: 16 amino acids. The DNA for the CDR3 is TGTGCCAGCAGCTTGGGGGGACAGGGAGAGATCGGGGAGCTGTTTTTT. Residues: CASSLGGQGEIGELFF.

The chain couples TRBV7-9 to TRBJ2-1, with 11 bases lining up with TRBD2. V lost 5 bases, J lost 4 bases, and 10 bases stayed unmatched. CDR1 is SEHNR, CDR2 FQNEAQ, per germline (reference sequence). This CDR3 contains 17 residues. This CDR3 is CASSPRLAGSGYNEQFF. DNA for the CDR3: TGTGCCAGCAGCCCACGACTAGCGGGGAGCGGGTACAATGAGCAGTTCTTC. Full variable domain (rest looked up from reference TRBV7-9 and TRBJ2-1): DTGVSQNPRHKITKRGQNVTFRCDPISEHNRLYWYRQTLGQGPEFLTYFQNEAQLEKSRLLSDRFSAERPKGSFSTLEIQRTEQGDSAMYLCASSPRLAGSGYNEQFFGPGTRLTVL.

The V call is TRBV7-8, the J call TRBJ1-5, with D tentatively TRBD1 (6 bases). V gave up 5 bases and J gave up 3 bases, with 11 bases separating them. Per the germline V gene, CDR1 is SGHVS and CDR2 is FQNEAQ. The CDR3 consists of 14 residues. The CDR3 DNA reads TGTGCCAGCAGCCTCGACAGGATCAATCAGCCCCAGCATTTT. The encoded protein is CASSLDRINQPQHF. The full variable domain, completed using reference TRBV7-8 and TRBJ1-5, is GAGVSQSPRYKVAKRGQDVALRCDPISGHVSLFWYQQALGQGPEFLTYFQNEAQLDKSGLPSDRFFAERPEGSVSTLKIQRTQQEDSAVYLCASSLDRINQPQHFGDGTRLSIL.

The chain has TRBV4-1 and TRBJ2-7; 10 nucleotides align to TRBD1. V was pared by 1 base and J by 4 bases, with 4 bases of the junction left unmatched. The V gene's germline CDR1 is MGHRA and CDR2 YSYEKL. The CDR3 contains 15 residues. The CDR3 is CASSQAPGQGYEQYF. The DNA of the CDR3 is TGCGCCAGCAGCCAAGCGCCGGGACAGGGGTACGAGCAGTACTTC.

V is TRBV5-1 and J is TRBJ1-1; a possible D gene is TRBD1 (5 bases). V was shortened by 4 bases and J by 1 base, with 14 bases between the two germline ends. Germline CDR1 is SGHRS and CDR2 is YFSETQ. The CDR3 consists of 15 residues. In DNA, the CDR3 is TGCGCCAGCAGCGTCAGGGCGTCCGAGAACACTGAAGCTTTCTTT. This encodes CASSVRASENTEAFF.